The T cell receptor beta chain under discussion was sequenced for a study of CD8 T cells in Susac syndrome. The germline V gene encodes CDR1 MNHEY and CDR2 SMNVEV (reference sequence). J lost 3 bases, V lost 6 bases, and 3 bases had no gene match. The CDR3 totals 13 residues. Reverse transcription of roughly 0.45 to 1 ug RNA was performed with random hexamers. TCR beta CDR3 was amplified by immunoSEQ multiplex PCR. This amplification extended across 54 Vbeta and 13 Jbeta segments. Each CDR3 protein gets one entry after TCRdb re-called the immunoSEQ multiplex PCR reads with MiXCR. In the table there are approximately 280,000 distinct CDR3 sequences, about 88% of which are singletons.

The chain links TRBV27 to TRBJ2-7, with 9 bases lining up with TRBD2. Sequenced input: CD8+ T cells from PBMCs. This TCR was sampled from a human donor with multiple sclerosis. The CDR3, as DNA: TGTGCCAGCAGGACTAGCGGACTCTACGAGCAGTACTTC. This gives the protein CASRTSGLYEQYF.